The next 13 T cell receptor beta chains were all read from a single sample in a study of shared clonotypes between healthy human individuals. TCRdb's table, derived via immunoSEQ multiplex PCR, lists solely in-frame clones and lacks some. The table lists hundreds of thousands of clones, 60% to 80% of them singletons, with around 1.8% in the top ten. The source material was memory CD4+ T cells sorted from blood. Subset described: CD45RA-negative fraction. The receptors here all came from a woman in her 30s in good health.

The genes are TRBV7-2 and TRBJ2-7; either TRBD1 or TRBD2 may supply D (5 bases each). Trimming took 3 bases from V and 2 from J, leaving 8 bases between them. This CDR3 is 13 amino acids long. From germline, CDR1 is SGHTA and CDR2 FQGNSA. The CDR3 region has the DNA TGTGCCAGCAGCTTCGGGGCAACCTACGAGCAGTACTTC. Translation: CASSFGATYEQYF.

In this sample, this clone turned up many times. The chain joins TRBV30 to TRBJ2-2; TRBD2 agrees at 12 bases. This CDR3 is built from 12 residues. CDR1 and CDR2 (germline): GTSNPN, SVGIG (reference sequence). Trimming at V came to 3 bases and at J to 14 bases, leaving 4 bases not matched to a gene. The CDR3 spells CAWRTSGRVLFF. The CDR3 DNA reads TGTGCCTGGAGGACTAGCGGGAGAGTACTGTTTTTT.

The sample holds a few counts of this clone. The J gene is TRBJ1-1, the V gene TRBV5-1; 10 bases match TRBD1. The CDR3 is 15 residues long. The trim removed 2 bases at V and 1 base at J, leaving 2 bases unmatched. Germline CDR1 and CDR2: SGHRS and YFSETQ. CDR3 amino acids: CASSLRTGGNTEAFF. The DNA of the CDR3 is TGCGCCAGCAGCTTACGGACAGGGGGGAACACTGAAGCTTTCTTT. The whole variable domain, remainder taken from reference TRBV5-1 and TRBJ1-1, is KAGVTQTPRYLIKTRGQQVTLSCSPISGHRSVSWYQQTPGQGLQFLFEYFSETQRNKGNFPGRFSGRQFSNSRSEMNVSTLELGDSALYLCASSLRTGGNTEAFFGQGTRLTVV.

The rearrangement uses TRBV5-1 and TRBJ2-5; D not resolved. This CDR3 region has 12 residues. The germline V gene encodes CDR1 SGHRS and CDR2 YFSETQ. Trimming stripped 4 bases from V and 1 base from J, with 5 bases between. The CDR3 reads CASSRVQETQYF. The CDR3 DNA follows: TGCGCCAGCAGCAGGGTCCAAGAGACCCAGTACTTC. Full variable domain (outside the CDR3, taken from reference TRBV5-1 and TRBJ2-5): KAGVTQTPRYLIKTRGQQVTLSCSPISGHRSVSWYQQTPGQGLQFLFEYFSETQRNKGNFPGRFSGRQFSNSRSEMNVSTLELGDSALYLCASSRVQETQYFGPGTRLLVL.

This clone was counted a single time. This sequence joins TRBV5-4 and TRBJ1-2; unclear D gene. Germline loops: CDR1 SGHNT, CDR2 YYREEE (reference sequence). V was shortened by 2 bases and J by 2 bases, with 10 bases between the two germline ends. This CDR3 region has 14 residues. CDR3 bases: TGTGCCAGCAGCTTCGCAGGACCCAACTATGGCTACACCTTC. It yields the protein CASSFAGPNYGYTF.

This chain connects TRBV18 to TRBJ2-1, with 12 nucleotides matching TRBD2. V lost 0 bases, J lost 7 bases, and 7 bases stayed unmatched. Germline V gene lookup returns CDR1 KGHSH and CDR2 LQKENI. The CDR3 covers 17 residues. The CDR3 nucleotides are TGTGCCAGCTCACCACCGCCAGCTAGCGGGAGGGGTAATGAGCAGTTCTTC. It codes for CASSPPPASGRGNEQFF.

The J gene is TRBJ2-2, the V gene TRBV6-1; no clear D gene. Trimming left V 5 bases short and J 6 bases short, with 10 bases between. Germline-derived CDR1 and CDR2 are MNHNS and SASEGT. The CDR3 contains 13 residues. For the CDR3, the DNA is TGTGCCAGCAGTAACATTGCGTCCGGGGAGCTGTTTTTT. Translation gives CASSNIASGELFF.

The chain joins TRBV28 to TRBJ2-2; 7 positions match TRBD2. The CDR3 runs to 15 residues. CDR1 MDHEN and CDR2 SYDVKM come from the germline V gene. V shed 3 bases, J shed 6 bases, and the junction held 7 bases outside the gene matches. CDR3 sequence (DNA): TGTGCCAGCAGTTTTGGTGGGACTACCCCCGGGGAGCTGTTTTTT. It is translated as CASSFGGTTPGELFF.

The rearrangement joins TRBV5-6 to TRBJ2-5; D is uncertain. The germline gives CDR1 SGHDT, CDR2 YYEEEE. The CDR3 sequence is 15 residues long. Trimming removed 1 base at V and 10 bases at J, with 20 bases between. The CDR3 DNA reads TGTGCCAGCAGCTTGTCTAGTGGCGGCCTTTCAAACCAGTACTTC. Translated, it gives CASSLSSGGLSNQYF.

The gene calls are TRBV2 and TRBJ1-5; no definite D call. In germline, CDR1 is SNHLY, CDR2 FYNNEI. CDR3 size: 15 residues. V dropped 7 bases and J dropped 5 bases, with 18 bases sitting between them. The CDR3 sequence: CASTFTSGRDQPQHF. In DNA, the CDR3 is TGTGCCAGCACCTTCACCTCGGGGAGGGATCAGCCCCAGCATTTT.

This rearrangement joins TRBV13 to TRBJ2-2; TRBD1 agrees at 8 bases. Germline CDR1 PRHDT, CDR2 FYEKMQ (reference sequence). The CDR3 has 16 residues. Losses at the gene ends were 4 bases for V and 5 bases for J; bases not matched to a gene: 9. The CDR3 sequence is CASSSRTGSVTGELFF. CDR3 bases: TGTGCCAGCAGCTCCCGGACAGGGTCGGTTACCGGGGAGCTGTTTTTT.

This clone was recorded many times. The chain joins TRBV30 to TRBJ2-1, with a tentative D call TRBD1 (5 bases). Trimming took off 3 bases at V and 8 bases at J, with 23 bases between the two ends. This CDR3 spans 16 amino acids. Germline CDR1 reads GTSNPN; CDR2 reads SVGIG (reference sequence). The CDR3 protein is CAWRAWGTVAVDEQFF. CDR3 in DNA: TGTGCCTGGAGGGCTTGGGGCACAGTGGCCGTCGATGAGCAGTTCTTC.

The chain couples TRBV11-3 to TRBJ2-3; D unresolved. V was shortened by 3 bases and J by 6 bases, with 7 bases between the two germline ends. The length of the CDR3 is 12 residues. Germline CDR1 is SGHNT and CDR2 is YENEEA. DNA for the CDR3: TGTGCCAGCAGCTTCAGACTTGATACGCAGTATTTT. It codes for CASSFRLDTQYF.